This TCR beta chain was recovered during a study of cytomegalovirus exposure and HLA in healthy donors. V lost 5 bases to trimming and J lost 1 base; unmatched junction nucleotides: 8. Looked up from germline, CDR1 is SGHAT and CDR2 is FQDESV (reference sequence). The CDR3 extends over 15 amino acids. Researchers ran the PCR with 60 Vbeta and 13 Jbeta primers. Repertoires were generated with immunoSEQ multiplex PCR, while TCRdb's copy carries only in-frame clones and drops some. The sample has 100,000 to 150,000 clones, 83% seen once. The chain couples TRBV11-1 to TRBJ2-7; 7 bases map to TRBD1. The receptor comes from a man between 18 and 29 years old in good health and CMV-seropositive. Sequences were obtained from PBMCs. This CDR3 reads CASSLGQEISYEQYF. CDR3 DNA: TGTGCCAGCAGCCTCGGACAGGAGATATCCTACGAGCAGTACTTC.